This T cell receptor (beta chain) was sequenced in a study of blood T cell repertoires in COVID-19. Study context: COVID-19 samples from acute and convalescent phases originated in the United States, Italy and Spain. T cells, B-cell-depleted T cells, or PBMCs supplied cDNA or gDNA.

The method was immunoSEQ multiplex PCR; TCRdb's version includes in-frame clones alone and lacks a portion of them. Of about 480,000 clones listed, 89% are singletons. Sequenced material: peripheral blood. This TCR was recovered from a man younger than 35 with COVID-19, enrolled during active disease.

CDR3 nucleotides: TGTGCCAGCTCGACAAACGGGGGGGTCGAGCAGTACTTC. Encoded protein: CASSTNGGVEQYF. The chain links TRBV18 to TRBJ2-7, with 8 bases matching TRBD2. Unmatched junction bases numbered 7, after V lost 6 bases and J lost 6 bases. Germline V CDR1 and CDR2: KGHSH, LQKENI. This CDR3 is 13 amino acids long.